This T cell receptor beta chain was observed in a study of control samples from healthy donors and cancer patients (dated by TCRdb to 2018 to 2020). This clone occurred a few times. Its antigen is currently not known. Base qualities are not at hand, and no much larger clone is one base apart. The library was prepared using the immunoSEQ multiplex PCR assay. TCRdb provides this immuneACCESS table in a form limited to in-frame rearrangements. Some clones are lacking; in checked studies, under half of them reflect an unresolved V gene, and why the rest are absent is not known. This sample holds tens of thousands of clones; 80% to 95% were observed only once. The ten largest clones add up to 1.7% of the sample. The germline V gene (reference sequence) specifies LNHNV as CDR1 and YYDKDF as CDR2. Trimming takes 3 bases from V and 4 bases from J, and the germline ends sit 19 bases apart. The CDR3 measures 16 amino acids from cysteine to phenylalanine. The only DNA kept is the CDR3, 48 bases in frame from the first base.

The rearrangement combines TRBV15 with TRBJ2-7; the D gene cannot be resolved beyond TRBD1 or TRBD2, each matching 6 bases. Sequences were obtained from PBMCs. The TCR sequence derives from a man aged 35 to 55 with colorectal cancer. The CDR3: CATSRARAGGGYEQYF. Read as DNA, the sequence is TGTGCCACCAGCAGGGCTAGGGCAGGAGGGGGTTACGAGCAGTACTTC. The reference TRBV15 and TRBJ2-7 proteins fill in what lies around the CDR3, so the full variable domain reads DAMVIQNPRYQVTQFGKPVTLSCSQTLNHNVMYWYQQKSSQAPKLLFHYYDKDFNNEADTPDNFQSRRPNTSFCFLDIRSPGLGDTAMYLCATSRARAGGGYEQYFGPGTRLTVT.